The sequence of this T cell receptor (beta chain) was determined in a study of blood T cells in healthy people across ages. With a J-beta primer mix and a sample-barcoded 5' primer, a second PCR ran about 7 to 12 cycles. Every cDNA was tagged by a template-switch adaptor with 12 random nucleotides. One entry per CDR3 protein, called by TCRdb with MiXCR from the 5' RACE reads. The sample shows some 800,000 distinct CDR3 sequences, around 25% of them seen only once. The germline gives CDR1 SQVTM, CDR2 ANQGSEA. This CDR3 has 16 amino acids. With V trimmed by 3 bases and J by 0 bases, 8 bases remained unmatched. In this sample, this clonotype turned up a few times. The sample was also linked to a second study, of T cells of mothers and their children. That work adds: Normalized overlap was always slightly, never significantly, higher in related than unrelated mother-child pairs.

The chain has TRBV29-1 and TRBJ2-7; 10 bases fit TRBD1. The sample comprised blood. The receptor was isolated from a boy aged 5-17 years in good health. The CDR3 is CSVEIPGQGRSYEQYF. The CDR3 DNA is TGCAGCGTTGAGATTCCGGGACAGGGGCGCTCCTACGAGCAGTACTTC.